The rows below give T cell receptor beta chains drawn from one sample of a study of cytomegalovirus exposure and HLA in healthy donors. The protocol was immunoSEQ multiplex PCR, while the TCRdb copy is restricted to in-frame clones and leaves out a portion. The table records about 73,000 clones, around 95% of them present only once. Sequencing was carried out using PBMCs. The receptors were sampled from a man aged 18 to 30 in good health and CMV-seronegative. Both conserved end residues are part of each CDR3. D genes are given only for firm matches. Only some rows state a clone size, as once, few, many or a class for expanded clones.

clone size,J gene,D gene,V gene,CDR3 protein,CDR3 DNA
-,TRBJ1-2,-,TRBV18,CASSPGPSGYTF,TGTGCCAGCTCACCAGGCCCATCGGGCTACACCTTC
-,TRBJ2-5,-,TRBV5-1,CASSPFPSGGKETQYF,TGCGCCAGCAGCCCTTTCCCCAGCGGAGGGAAAGAGACCCAGTACTTC
-,TRBJ1-1,-,TRBV29-1,CSVSLHKMNTEAFF,TGCAGCGTTTCCTTACACAAAATGAACACTGAAGCTTTCTTT
-,TRBJ1-4,-,TRBV30,CAWSPSTNEKLFF,TGTGCCTGGAGTCCCTCAACTAATGAAAAACTGTTTTTT
-,TRBJ2-3,TRBD2,TRBV11-2,CASSIRVLGGSTDTQYF,TGTGCCAGCAGCATAAGAGTTCTGGGGGGGAGCACAGATACGCAGTATTTT
-,TRBJ1-1,-,TRBV4-1,CASSQGGANTEAFF,TGCGCCAGCAGCCAAGGTGGGGCGAACACTGAAGCTTTCTTT
-,TRBJ1-2,TRBD1,TRBV18,CASSPGATGGYDGYTF,TGTGCCAGCTCACCGGGAGCTACAGGGGGATATGATGGCTACACCTTC
once,TRBJ1-2,-,TRBV9,CASSGGEVISSNYGYTF,TGTGCCAGCAGCGGCGGAGAGGTGATAAGTTCCAACTATGGCTACACCTTC
-,TRBJ1-1,-,TRBV30,CAWSTQGNTEAFF,TGTGCCTGGAGTACCCAGGGGAACACTGAAGCTTTCTTT
-,TRBJ1-4,-,TRBV7-9,CASSLAVGVGEKLFF,TGTGCCAGCAGCTTAGCGGTCGGGGTTGGCGAAAAACTGTTTTTT
-,TRBJ2-1,TRBD2,TRBV5-1,CASSQTSGFNEQFF,TGCGCCAGCAGTCAAACTAGCGGCTTTAATGAGCAGTTCTTC
-,TRBJ2-3,TRBD1,TRBV15,CATSRSGTGGLYTQYF,TGTGCCACCAGCAGATCCGGGACAGGGGGCCTATATACGCAGTATTTT
-,TRBJ1-1,-,TRBV29-1,CSVTPRSTEAFF,TGCAGCGTTACACCGAGGTCCACTGAAGCTTTCTTT
-,TRBJ2-3,TRBD2,TRBV11-3,CASSPTPGSGGPYF,TGTGCCAGCAGCCCGACACCCGGTAGCGGGGGGCCGTATTTT
-,TRBJ1-6,-,TRBV27,CASSSPLLSLDSPLHF,TGTGCCAGCAGTTCGCCGCTCCTGTCTTTAGATTCACCCCTCCACTTT